A selection of T cell receptor beta chains follows, all from one sample in a study of blood T cell repertoires in COVID-19. The assay was immunoSEQ multiplex PCR, and TCRdb's table has in-frame clones only and misses some. The sample shows over 35,000 clones, approximately 83% of them seen only once. Material for sequencing was peripheral blood. The receptors shown here come from an elderly woman with COVID-19, enrolled during active disease. Both conserved end residues are part of each CDR3. The order of the fields is D gene, clone size, J gene, V gene, CDR3 DNA, CDR3 protein. The D gene is left open where the match is weak. Clone size, where shown, is once, few, many, or a class for clones that have expanded.

TRBD2 | once | TRBJ2-1 | TRBV6-5 | TGTGCCAGCAGTAATAGCGGGAGGGCCCTCAATGAGCAGTTCTTC | CASSNSGRALNEQFF
. | . | TRBJ2-1 | TRBV27 | TGTGCCAGCAAATCCGGGAGCTACAATGAGCAGTTCTTC | CASKSGSYNEQFF
TRBD1 | . | TRBJ2-5 | TRBV4-2 | TGTGCCAGCAGCCTCGGGACAGCCCAAGAGACCCAGTACTTC | CASSLGTAQETQYF
TRBD1 | . | TRBJ2-5 | TRBV5-1 | TGCGCCAGCAGCTTACAGGGGAACCAAGAGACCCAGTACTTC | CASSLQGNQETQYF
TRBD1 | . | TRBJ2-7 | TRBV18 | TGTGCCAGCTCGCCGGGACAGTACGAGCAGTACTTC | CASSPGQYEQYF
. | . | TRBJ2-1 | TRBV3-1/TRBV3-2 | TGTGCCAGCAGCCAAGAGGCGGGGTATGAGCAGTTCTTC | CASSQEAGYEQFF
TRBD2 | . | TRBJ2-3 | TRBV7-2 | TGTGCCAGCAGCTTAGCAGGGACTAGCGGGAGGCGTGATACGCAGTATTTT | CASSLAGTSGRRDTQYF
. | . | TRBJ1-1 | TRBV3-1/TRBV3-2 | TGTGCCAGCAGCCATAATACCCAGGAAACTGAAGCTTTCTTT | CASSHNTQETEAFF
TRBD2 | once | TRBJ2-1 | TRBV6-2/TRBV6-3 | TGTGCCAGCAGTTACGACTCGACTAGCGGGAAGAATGAGCAGTTCTTC | CASSYDSTSGKNEQFF
TRBD2 | . | TRBJ2-1 | TRBV11-2 | TGTGCCAGCAGCTTCACTAGCGGGGGGGATGAGCAGTTCTTC | CASSFTSGGDEQFF
TRBD1 | . | TRBJ1-2 | TRBV7-2 | TGTGCCAGCAGCTTGGACAGGGCTAACTATGGCTACACCTTC | CASSLDRANYGYTF